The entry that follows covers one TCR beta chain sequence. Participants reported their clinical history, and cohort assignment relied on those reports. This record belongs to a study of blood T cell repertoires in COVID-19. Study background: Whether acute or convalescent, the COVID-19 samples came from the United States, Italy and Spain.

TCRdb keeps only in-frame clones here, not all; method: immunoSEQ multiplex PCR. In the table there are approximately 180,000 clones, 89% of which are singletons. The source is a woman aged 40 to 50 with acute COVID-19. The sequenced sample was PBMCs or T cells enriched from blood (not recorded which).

The CDR3 is CASSRTGNNQPQHF. The CDR3 nucleotides are TGTGCCAGCAGTCGAACAGGGAACAATCAGCCCCAGCATTTT. The chain employs TRBV9 and TRBJ1-5, with a weak D call TRBD1 (6 bases). Germline lookup yields CDR1 SGDLS and CDR2 YYNGEE. The CDR3 consists of 14 residues. Trimming removed 5 bases from V and 3 bases from J, with 12 bases in between. Full variable domain (missing parts from reference TRBV9 and TRBJ1-5): DSGVTQTPKHLITATGQRVTLRCSPRSGDLSVYWYQQSLDQGLQFLIQYYNGEERAKGNILERFSAQQFPDLHSELNLSSLELGDSALYFCASSRTGNNQPQHFGDGTRLSIL.